This T cell receptor beta chain was identified during a study of CD8 T cells in Susac syndrome. This clonotype was observed a handful of times. An input of about 0.45 to 1 ug of RNA was subjected to reverse transcription using random hexamers. Across 54 Vbeta and 13 Jbeta, TCR beta CDR3 was amplified with immunoSEQ multiplex PCR. MiXCR was run by TCRdb on the immunoSEQ multiplex PCR reads, yielding one entry per CDR3 protein. The table shows under 200,000 distinct CDR3 sequences, with approximately 94% occurring only once. V was shortened by 4 bases and J by 2 bases, with 8 bases between the two germline ends. Germline values: CDR1 MNHEY, CDR2 SVGAGI. The CDR3 is 13 residues long.

V and J are TRBV6-5 and TRBJ1-2; D unresolved. The sample comprised CD4+ T cells from PBMCs. The TCR sequence derives from a human donor with Susac syndrome. CDR3 amino acids: CASSSGLNYGYTF. CDR3 DNA sequence: TGTGCCAGCAGTTCGGGCCTCAACTATGGCTACACCTTC.